This T cell receptor (beta chain) derives from a study of glioma-infiltrating T cells. TCR alpha and beta CDR3 regions were amplified from RNA using iRepertoire nested multiplex PCR. TCRdb redid the calling of the multiplex PCR reads with MiXCR, one entry per CDR3 protein. The sample gives fewer than 500,000 distinct CDR3 sequences, 41% of which show up once; around 12% is in the top ten. This clonotype was found once. CDR1 is LNHDA, CDR2 SQIVND, per germline (reference sequence). With 7 bases clipped from V and 6 bases from J, the junction kept 21 bases outside the gene matches. There are 18 residues in the CDR3.

The sample consisted of glioma tissue, nonneoplastic brain tissue, or PBMCs (not recorded which). The J gene is TRBJ1-2, the V gene TRBV19; the match to TRBD1 covers 9 bases. The receptor comes from a human donor with low-grade glioma or glioblastoma, undergoing nonglioma brain surgery, or in good health (not recorded which). The CDR3 spells CASTNPGDPGTGSHGYTF. The CDR3 nucleotides are TGTGCCAGTACCAACCCAGGGGACCCCGGGACAGGGAGCCATGGCTACACCTTC. The entire variable domain, with the rest obtained from reference TRBV19 and TRBJ1-2, is as follows: DGGITQSPKYLFRKEGQNVTLSCEQNLNHDAMYWYRQDPGQGLRLIYYSQIVNDFQKGDIAEGYSVSREKKESFPLTVTSAQKNPTAFYLCASTNPGDPGTGSHGYTFGSGTRLTVV.